This T cell receptor beta chain stems from a study of T cells in Graves' hyperthyroidism and ophthalmopathy. General study points: Using 13 V-J features, a model discriminated ophthalmopathy from stable hyperthyroidism.

This clonotype was observed many times. Its cognate antigen is unknown. It was RNA transcripts that yielded the amplified TCR beta CDR3 regions. The primer set for the first-round RT-PCR of the TCR CDR3 was HTBI. Each CDR3 protein is one row after TCRdb ran MiXCR on the multiplex PCR reads. The sample has hundreds of thousands of distinct CDR3 sequences; 20% to 25% are singletons. V shed 5 bases, J shed 8 bases, and the junction held 6 bases outside the gene matches. Germline V gene data show CDR1 as SGHAT and CDR2 as FQNNGV. There are 13 residues in the CDR3. The sample consisted of blood. The clonotype originates from a man aged 25 to 45 with Graves' ophthalmopathy. The rearrangement uses TRBV11-2 and TRBJ2-1; 7 bases line up with TRBD2. The CDR3 nucleotides read TGTGCCAGCAGCCCGGGACTAAGGTATGAGCAGTTCTTC. Its translation is CASSPGLRYEQFF.